The next 2 T cell receptor beta chains were all read from a single sample in a study of blood T cells in healthy people across ages. Together with a sample-barcoded 5' primer, a J-beta primer mix was included in a second PCR lasting about 7 to 11 cycles. Using its own MiXCR run on the 5' RACE reads, TCRdb lists one record per CDR3 protein. The table shows some 850,000 distinct CDR3 sequences, with 20% to 30% occurring only once. The same sample was also studied in work on T cells of mothers and their children.

The specimen was blood. The receptors were sampled from a boy aged 5-17 years in good health.

This clonotype was picked up a small number of times. The CDR3 protein is CASRRAGGPKGDEQFF. In nucleotides, the CDR3 is TGCGCCAGCAGGCGCGCGGGGGGGCCAAAGGGCGATGAGCAGTTCTTC. This chain joins TRBV5-1 and TRBJ2-1; 9 nucleotides agree with TRBD2. There are 16 residues in the CDR3. After removal of 5 bases from V and 8 bases from J, the junction contained 14 bases not matched to a gene. CDR1 is SGHRS and CDR2 is YFSETQ in the germline V gene.

The table lists this clonotype with a few counts. Its ends do not fully match the called genes, so a read error is possible. The rearrangement links TRBV5-8 to TRBJ1-2; no clear D gene. The CDR3 spans 14 residues. CDR1 and CDR2 (germline): SGHTS, YDEGEE. The chain's CDR3 is CASGRVSTNYGHTF. In DNA form, the CDR3 reads TGTGCCAGCGGCCGGGTCTCCACCAACTATGGCCACACCTTC.